This T cell receptor (beta chain) appears in the sequencing data of a study of T cells in women clearing cervical HPV infection. Study at large: Donors had HPV16-related CIN3 or worse; 2 had invasive cancer.

Turning to this clone: Its target is unknown. The CDR3 goes on 3 residues after the read ends, and that part is filled in from the germline J gene.

General observations from the study: TRBV6-7 relative abundance averaged approximately 0.1% in cases and 0.15% to 0.2% in controls.

The CDR3 is made up of 13 amino acids. CDR1 is SGHVS, CDR2 FNYEAQ, per germline. The repertoire was sequenced with immunoSEQ multiplex PCR; TCRdb's copy has only in-frame clones and lacks some. Its listing shows fewer than 30,000 clones. The sample comprised blood buffy coat. The sequence derives from a woman aged 18 to 75 with a cervical HPV16 infection that either progressed to CIN3+ or cleared (not recorded which). The rearrangement joins TRBV7-6 to TRBJ2-3; D gene ambiguous. CDR3 DNA, as far as it was read: TGTGCCAGCAGCTTCAGCGCCCAAGAGACG. This codes for CASSFSAQET. The full CDR3 protein is CASSFSAQETQYF.